The T cell receptor (beta chain) described here comes from a study of T cell repertoires in cytomegalovirus infection. As to this clonotype: Its antigen is unknown.

In TCRdb, the reads were re-called with MiXCR into one record per CDR3 protein. Among around 500,000 distinct CDR3 sequences listed, 42% were seen once. This CDR3 spans 14 amino acids. Germline V CDR1 and CDR2: DFQATT, SNEGSKA (reference sequence). The chain couples TRBV20-1 to TRBJ2-1; D unclear. The sample in question was cultured PBMCs, obtained from culture after CMV antigen stimulation. The sequence derives from a human donor in good health (CMV status not recorded). Some clones in this sample may be carry-over from other donors' samples. The CDR3 sequence: CSAPGWGRNNEQFF. The CDR3 DNA follows: TGCAGCGCCCCCGGGTGGGGTAGGAACAATGAGCAGTTCTTC.